This T cell receptor beta chain is from a study of Graves' ophthalmopathy and Graves' hyperthyroidism. Study background: Sampling took place at initial diagnosis, with peripheral blood obtained before any treatment. General observations from the study: For separating ophthalmopathy from stable hyperthyroidism, a 13-signature model gave 87.88% sensitivity and 80% to 84% specificity. Blood also held most thyroid clonotypes expanded above 0.001 frequency.

Amplification of TCR beta CDR3 regions used RNA transcripts. The authors performed first-round RT-PCR with HTBI primers and then a second-round multiplex PCR. One entry per CDR3 protein results from TCRdb running MiXCR on the multiplex PCR reads. The table records around 400,000 distinct CDR3 sequences, more than 20% of them present only once. This clonotype was detected many times. The antigen remains undetermined. The V and J ends lost 5 bases and 2 bases, in that order; junction bases with no gene match: 6. The CDR3 length is 15 residues. Exclusion covered patients with other autoimmune diseases or uncontrolled infections (as well as pregnancy or lactation).

This sequence was found in a woman younger than 35 with stable Graves' hyperthyroidism. This chain connects TRBV12-3 or TRBV12-4 to TRBJ1-3, with 7 bases aligning to TRBD1. Source material: peripheral blood. The CDR3 nucleotides are TGTGCCAGCAGTCTGACAGGGTCGCCTGGAAACACCATATATTTT. Translation gives CASSLTGSPGNTIYF.